This is a list of T cell receptor beta chains from one sample in a study of blood T cell repertoires in COVID-19. Profiling relied on immunoSEQ multiplex PCR, and the TCRdb table lists in-frame clones only, not all of them. Of approximately 230,000 clones listed, under 95% are singletons. The sequenced sample consisted of PBMCs or T cells enriched from blood (not recorded which). The receptors here all came from a woman between 18 and 30 years old who had recovered from COVID-19. Each CDR3 is given with its conserved first and last residue. D genes are given only for firm matches. The size entry is marked missing in some rows and otherwise reads once, few, many or a size class.

TRBJ2-2 TRBD2 TRBV5-1 . TGCGCCAGCAGCTTCGCGACTAGCGGGAACACCGGGGAGCTGTTTTTT CASSFATSGNTGELFF
TRBJ2-7 . TRBV2 . TGTGCCAGCAGTGAAGGGCAGAACTACGAGCAGTACTTC CASSEGQNYEQYF
TRBJ2-2 TRBD1 TRBV19 . TGTGCCAGTAGTCGAGGGGGCTTTGGAGCCGGGGAGCTGTTTTTT CASSRGGFGAGELFF
TRBJ1-1 . TRBV29-1 . TGCAGCGAACAGGGTTTTGTGAACACTGAAGCTTTCTTT CSEQGFVNTEAFF
TRBJ1-1 . TRBV28 . TGTGCCAGCACCTTGTGGAGTGAAGCTTTCTTT CASTLWSEAFF
TRBJ2-1 . TRBV19 once TGTGCCAGTAGTTCGAGCTATAGCTCCTACAATGAGCAGTTCTTC CASSSSYSSYNEQFF
TRBJ2-5 . TRBV15 . TGTGCCACCAGCATGTTCAGGGGTCCCCAAGAGACCCAGTACTTC CATSMFRGPQETQYF
TRBJ1-1 TRBD1 TRBV2 . TGTGCCAGCACTGGACAGGGGGCGTTAACTGAAGCTTTCTTT CASTGQGALTEAFF
TRBJ1-4 . TRBV20-1 . TGCAGTGCTAGCCTTAATGAAAAACTGTTTTTT CSASLNEKLFF
TRBJ1-1 TRBD1 TRBV29-1 once TGCAGCGTCGGGACAGGGATGAACACTGAAGCTTTCTTT CSVGTGMNTEAFF
TRBJ1-1 . TRBV5-1 . TGCGCCAGCAGCTTGGCCGCGGGGTCGGCTGAAGCTTTCTTT CASSLAAGSAEAFF
TRBJ2-1 TRBD1 TRBV10-2 . TGCGCCAGCAACGGACAGGGTCTAATCTATGAGCAGTTCTTC CASNGQGLIYEQFF
TRBJ1-2 . TRBV28 . TGTGCCAGCAGTTTAGGAGGGCAAAATGGCTACACCTTC CASSLGGQNGYTF
TRBJ2-7 . TRBV19 once TGTGCCAGTAGTCCCACCCAGACTGGCTACGAGCAGTACTTC CASSPTQTGYEQYF
TRBJ2-2 TRBD2 TRBV7-9 . TGTGCCAGCAGCTTAGTTACCCTTTTAGGACTAGAATTCCACGGGGAGCTGTTTTTT CASSLVTLLGLEFHGELFF
TRBJ1-5 . TRBV18 . TGTGCCAGCTCACCCAACAGGGATCCTCAGCCCCAGCATTTT CASSPNRDPQPQHF
TRBJ2-1 TRBD2 TRBV3-1/TRBV3-2 . TGTGCCAGCAGCCCCCCGACGGGACTAGCGGTTTACAATGAGCAGTTCTTC CASSPPTGLAVYNEQFF
TRBJ1-5 . TRBV4-3 . TGCGCCAGCAGCCAAGATCGGGGGGGGCGAGAGCCCCAGCATTTT CASSQDRGGREPQHF
TRBJ2-5 . TRBV10-1 . TGCGCCAGCAGTGAGTCGGGCCACCAAGAGACCCAGTACTTC CASSESGHQETQYF
TRBJ1-5 . TRBV2 . TGTGCCAGCAGTGAAGTGGGGCGGGGGACGGGAAATCAGCCCCAGCATTTT CASSEVGRGTGNQPQHF
TRBJ1-1 TRBD1 TRBV19 . TGTGCCAGTAGTGATGAGGGGGCCGGTGAAGCTTTCTTT CASSDEGAGEAFF
TRBJ2-7 TRBD1 TRBV4-1 . TGCGCCAGCAGCCAGGCCGGGACAGGGGCATCCTACGAGCAGTACTTC CASSQAGTGASYEQYF
TRBJ2-7 TRBD1 TRBV5-4 . TGTGCCAGCAGTAGGGGACAGGGGTATGATGAGCAGTACTTC CASSRGQGYDEQYF
TRBJ2-1 TRBD2 TRBV5-1 . TGCGCCAGCAGCTTAGAACTAGCGGGGGGTGGTAATGAGCAGTTCTTC CASSLELAGGGNEQFF
TRBJ1-4 TRBD1 TRBV5-1 . TGCGCCAGCAGCCCGGACAGGGGGCTGTCTAATGAAAAACTGTTTTTT CASSPDRGLSNEKLFF
TRBJ1-4 . TRBV19 once TGTGCCAGTAGTCGTCGGAGGGACGGTGAAAAACTGTTTTTT CASSRRRDGEKLFF
TRBJ2-7 . TRBV7-9 . TGTGCCAGCAGCGCCAGGGCGAGCTCCTACGAGCAGTACTTC CASSARASSYEQYF
TRBJ2-3 TRBD2 TRBV11-3 . TGTGCCAGCAGCCTCCGGACTAGCGGGAGTTCAGATACGCAGTATTTT CASSLRTSGSSDTQYF
TRBJ1-2 . TRBV5-1 . TGCGCCAGCAGCTTGGGGCAGGTCCAAGGCTACACCTTC CASSLGQVQGYTF
TRBJ2-7 TRBD2 TRBV6-1 . TGTGCCAGCAGTGATCCCCCAGCGGGAGGCGAGCAGTACTTC CASSDPPAGGEQYF
TRBJ1-1 . TRBV7-9 . TGTGCCAGCAGCTTTTGGAGCACTGAAGCTTTCTTT CASSFWSTEAFF
TRBJ2-1 TRBD2 TRBV3-1/TRBV3-2 . TGTGCCAGCAGCCAAGTAGCGGGGAGCTACAATGAGCAGTTCTTC CASSQVAGSYNEQFF
TRBJ2-6 . TRBV2 once TGTGCCAGCGGGGACATGCGAAGCTCTGGGGCCAACGTCCTGACTTTC CASGDMRSSGANVLTF
TRBJ2-5 . TRBV9 . TGTGCCAGCAGCGTAGGAGAGCGAGGGACTCAAGAGACCCAGTACTTC CASSVGERGTQETQYF
TRBJ2-7 . TRBV3-1/TRBV3-2 . TGTGCCAGCAGCCAGTCAGCGCGGCCCTACGAGCAGTACTTC CASSQSARPYEQYF
TRBJ1-2 . TRBV2 . TGTGCCAGCCGACCCCAACCGACTGTCAGTGGCTACACCTTC CASRPQPTVSGYTF
TRBJ1-1 . TRBV9 . TGTGCCAGCAGCGTAGGTAGAAACACTGAAGCTTTCTTT CASSVGRNTEAFF
TRBJ2-1 TRBD2 TRBV24-1 . TGTGCCACCAGTGAGCCGGGACTAGCGGGTAATGAGCAGTTCTTC CATSEPGLAGNEQFF
TRBJ2-5 TRBD2 TRBV3-1/TRBV3-2 many TGTGCCAGCATTCCGGGACTAGCTACTACGGGGACCCAGTACTTC CASIPGLATTGTQYF
TRBJ1-2 TRBD1 TRBV9 . TGTGCCAGCAGCCCAGGGGGCCTAGCTAACTATGGCTACACCTTC CASSPGGLANYGYTF
TRBJ2-3 . TRBV7-2 . TGTGCCAGCAGTCGAGGCCGTGGCACAGATACGCAGTATTTT CASSRGRGTDTQYF
TRBJ1-4 . TRBV5-1 . TGCGCCAGCAGCTTGGGAGCAACTAATGAAAAACTGTTTTTT CASSLGATNEKLFF
TRBJ1-3 . TRBV14 . TGTGCCAGCAGGACGGGATTCTCTGGAAACACCATATATTTT CASRTGFSGNTIYF
TRBJ1-3 TRBD1 TRBV7-2 . TGTGCCAGCAGCTTAGGGATCCCAGCGCGCAGGGGGTATGGAAACACCATATATTTT CASSLGIPARRGYGNTIYF
TRBJ2-5 . TRBV6-5 . TGTGCCAGCAAGTGGCTGGAGACCCAGTACTTC CASKWLETQYF
TRBJ1-4 . TRBV11-2 . TGTGCCAGCAGCTTAGTCGATGAAAAACTGTTTTTT CASSLVDEKLFF
TRBJ2-7 TRBD1 TRBV20-1 . TGCAGTGCTAGTAGGGACAGGGGGCACGAGCAGTACTTC CSASRDRGHEQYF
TRBJ1-2 . TRBV27 . TGTGCCAGCAGTCCCAACCCGGGTTTCGATGGCTACACCTTC CASSPNPGFDGYTF
TRBJ1-1 TRBD1 TRBV27 . TGTGCCAGCAGAGGGACAGGAAGACCCTTTGTCACTGAAGCTTTCTTT CASRGTGRPFVTEAFF
TRBJ1-1 . TRBV5-5 few TGTGCCAGCAGCTTGGCCTCGACAGAGAACACTGAAGCTTTCTTT CASSLASTENTEAFF
TRBJ2-1 . TRBV28 . TGTGCCAGCAGTCGCCCTATACTAGCTGCTGAGCAGTTCTTC CASSRPILAAEQFF
TRBJ2-1 . TRBV15 . TGTGCCACCAGCAGAGATCTGGTGGAGCACAATGAGCAGTTCTTC CATSRDLVEHNEQFF
TRBJ2-7 TRBD2 TRBV4-1 few TGCGCCAGCAGCCAATATGAGTCTAGCGGGAGTAAAGGGACCTACGAGCAGTACTTC CASSQYESSGSKGTYEQYF